Given below is one T cell receptor beta chain in context. This entry comes from a study of control samples from healthy donors and cancer patients. TCRdb's copy holds only in-frame clones and misses some; the assay was immunoSEQ multiplex PCR. The data hold 99,000 or so clones, with 83% observed a single time. The germline CDR1 and CDR2 sequences are LNHNV and YYDKDF (reference sequence). V shed 3 bases and J shed 0 bases, with 9 bases lying between them. This CDR3 comprises 14 residues. The chain carries TRBV15 and TRBJ2-7; D unclear. Sequences were obtained from blood. The TCR was taken from a woman between 45 and 60 years old in good health. CDR3 loop: CATSSRTTSYEQYF. The CDR3 DNA reads TGTGCCACCAGCAGTCGGACCACCTCCTACGAGCAGTACTTC.